This TCR beta chain appears in the sequencing data of a study of blood T cell repertoires in COVID-19. Study-wide context: Acute and convalescent COVID-19 specimens originated in the United States, Italy and Spain. From T cells, B-cell-depleted T cells, or PBMCs came the material, which was cDNA or gDNA.

The protocol was immunoSEQ multiplex PCR, while the TCRdb copy is restricted to in-frame clones and leaves out a portion. The sample contains around 72,000 clones, 87% of which appear only once. From germline, CDR1 is MNHEY and CDR2 SMNVEV (reference sequence). Trimming removed 3 bases at V and 6 bases at J, with 21 bases between. The CDR3 length is 17 residues. This sequence was found in a man aged 45-65 years with active COVID-19. The sample comprised peripheral blood. V usage is TRBV27 and J usage is TRBJ1-5; weak D call: TRBD1 (5 bases). CDR3 DNA sequence: TGTGCCAGCAGTTTCTCCCGCGGGACGGTGGGGAGTCAGCCCCAGCATTTT. Its translation is CASSFSRGTVGSQPQHF.